The 21 T cell receptor beta chains listed next were all sequenced from one sample in a study of blood T cell repertoires in COVID-19. This table comes from immunoSEQ multiplex PCR, and its TCRdb copy is limited to in-frame clones, with some not included. The sample consists of about 320,000 clones, around 85% of them appearing once. The sample taken for sequencing was peripheral blood. The receptors derive from a human donor in a cohort sampled during active COVID-19.

The CDR3 reads CASSLDKTEETQYF. Here the CDR3 DNA reads TGTGCCAGCAGCTTAGACAAGACGGAGGAGACCCAGTACTTC. This chain links TRBV7-9 with TRBJ2-5; D call uncertain. The CDR3 runs to 14 residues. Germline V lookup: CDR1 SEHNR, CDR2 FQNEAQ (reference sequence). Trimming took 1 base from V and 5 from J, leaving 11 bases between them. Looking up the rest from reference TRBV7-9 and TRBJ2-5 gives the full variable domain: DTGVSQNPRHKITKRGQNVTFRCDPISEHNRLYWYRQTLGQGPEFLTYFQNEAQLEKSRLLSDRFSAERPKGSFSTLEIQRTEQGDSAMYLCASSLDKTEETQYFGPGTRLLVL.

This clone was counted a few times. The junction and the germline gene differ at one end; a read error may be behind it. The chain uses TRBV2 and TRBJ1-1, with TRBD1 identical over 7 bases. This CDR3 contains 16 residues. The germline V gene encodes CDR1 SNHLY and CDR2 FYNNEI. The CDR3 is CASRDPTGAGNTEAFF. The CDR3 DNA reads as TGTGCCAGCCGTGACCCCACAGGGGCCGGGAACACTGAAGCTTTCTTT.

The J gene is TRBJ1-2, the V gene TRBV20-1; the D is unclear. The germline gives CDR1 DFQATT, CDR2 SNEGSKA (reference sequence). CDR3 length equals 10 residues. V shed 5 bases and J shed 3 bases, with 4 bases lying between them. The CDR3 DNA is TGCAGTGCTTTCGACTATGGCTACACCTTC. Its protein is CSAFDYGYTF.

The rearrangement joins TRBV5-6 to TRBJ2-3; 8 bases line up with TRBD2. The CDR3 extends over 15 amino acids. The V gene end was trimmed by 4 bases and the J gene end by 0 bases; junction bases not matched to a gene: 4. Germline CDR1 and CDR2: SGHDT and YYEEEE. The CDR3 nucleotides read TGTGCCAGCAGCATACCTAGCGGGAGCACAGATACGCAGTATTTT. Protein sequence: CASSIPSGSTDTQYF.

The chain has TRBV19 and TRBJ1-2; 9 bases map to TRBD1. CDR3 size: 13 residues. Germline CDR1 and CDR2: LNHDA and SQIVND (reference sequence). J was trimmed by 7 bases and V by 5 bases; bases with no gene match: 5. CDR3 bases: TGTGCCAGTAGTGCCGGGACAGGGTTTGGCTACACCTTC. As protein: CASSAGTGFGYTF.

The genes are TRBV12-3 or TRBV12-4 and TRBJ1-1, with D uncertain. The CDR3 is 11 residues long. Between the trimmed V and J ends, which lost 6 bases and 3 bases, there was a span of 5 bases. The CDR3 is CASSKYTEAFF. As DNA, the CDR3 is TGTGCCAGCAGCAAATACACTGAAGCTTTCTTT.

This chain links TRBV18 with TRBJ1-4, with TRBD1 matching 7 bases. Germline V gene data show CDR1 as KGHSH and CDR2 as LQKENI. V lost 5 bases, J lost 1 base, and 4 bases stayed unmatched. The CDR3 has 15 amino acids. CDR3 sequence reads: CASSNQGETNEKLFF. The CDR3 DNA sequence: TGTGCCAGCTCAAACCAGGGGGAAACTAATGAAAAACTGTTTTTT. The whole variable domain, remainder taken from reference TRBV18 and TRBJ1-4, is NAGVMQNPRHLVRRRGQEARLRCSPMKGHSHVYWYRQLPEEGLKFMVYLQKENIIDESGMPKERFSAEFPKEGPSILRIQQVVRGDSAAYFCASSNQGETNEKLFFGSGTQLSVL.

The rearrangement uses TRBV15 and TRBJ2-3; unclear D gene. The CDR3 has 15 amino acids. Trimming removed 7 bases from V and 1 base from J, with 15 bases in between. Germline V gene data show CDR1 as LNHNV and CDR2 as YYDKDF (reference sequence). The CDR3 sequence: CATTLTIVRTDTQYF. The CDR3, as DNA: TGTGCCACCACCCTCACGATAGTTCGCACAGATACGCAGTATTTT. Full variable domain (rest looked up from reference TRBV15 and TRBJ2-3): DAMVIQNPRYQVTQFGKPVTLSCSQTLNHNVMYWYQQKSSQAPKLLFHYYDKDFNNEADTPDNFQSRRPNTSFCFLDIRSPGLGDTAMYLCATTLTIVRTDTQYFGPGTRLTVL.

The rearrangement uses TRBV14 and TRBJ2-7, with 12 bases identical to TRBD2. In germline, CDR1 is SGHDN, CDR2 FVKESK. V lost 5 bases, J lost 3 bases, and 2 bases stayed unmatched. CDR3 length equals 14 residues. The CDR3 spells CASSKLAGGYEQYF. In DNA, the CDR3 is TGTGCCAGCAGCAAACTAGCGGGGGGCTACGAGCAGTACTTC.

J is TRBJ1-2 and V is TRBV6-5; 7 bases match TRBD1. The V segment lost 0 bases and the J segment 4 bases; nucleotides outside the gene matches: 2. The CDR3 has 14 amino acids. The germline V gene has CDR1 MNHEY and CDR2 SVGAGI. The CDR3 spells CASSYSRDSYGYTF. The CDR3 nucleotides are TGTGCCAGCAGTTACTCTCGGGACAGCTATGGCTACACCTTC.

The J gene is TRBJ1-1, the V gene TRBV5-1, with no clear D. This CDR3 contains 14 residues. Trimming cost V 2 bases and J 0 bases, with 8 bases left between them. Germline V gene sequence: CDR1 SGHRS, CDR2 YFSETQ. CDR3 DNA sequence: TGCGCCAGCAGCTTAAAACAGATGAACACTGAAGCTTTCTTT. It encodes CASSLKQMNTEAFF.

V and J are TRBV10-1 and TRBJ2-7; 8 bases agree with TRBD1. Trimming at V came to 6 bases and at J to 7 bases, leaving 14 bases not matched to a gene. CDR3 length: 15 amino acids. Looked up from germline, CDR1 is WNHNN and CDR2 is SYGVQD (reference sequence). The DNA of the CDR3 is TGCGCCAGCAGCGGGACAGGTGGCGGACCGGAGGAGCAGTACTTC. Translated, it gives CASSGTGGGPEEQYF.

This chain joins TRBV9 and TRBJ1-3; D is uncertain. CDR3 length: 15 residues. Germline V gene lookup returns CDR1 SGDLS and CDR2 YYNGEE. The V gene lost 0 bases and the J gene lost 0 bases, with 7 bases spanning the gap. CDR3 in DNA: TGTGCCAGCAGCGTAGATCCCCTCTCTGGAAACACCATATATTTT. This translates into CASSVDPLSGNTIYF.

The chain carries TRBV5-1 and TRBJ1-2; perhaps TRBD1 as D (5 bases). Germline V gene sequence: CDR1 SGHRS, CDR2 YFSETQ. V lost 0 bases to trimming and J lost 2 bases, with 17 bases between them. The CDR3 sequence is 17 residues long. The CDR3 spells CASSLAPTDTQNYGYTF. For the CDR3, the DNA is TGCGCCAGCAGCTTGGCCCCTACGGACACTCAGAACTATGGCTACACCTTC.

The chain joins TRBV7-2 to TRBJ1-2, with 8 nucleotides matching TRBD1. After removal of 4 bases from V and 7 bases from J, the junction contained 2 bases not matched to a gene. The CDR3 contains 12 residues. From germline, CDR1 is SGHTA and CDR2 FQGNSA. The CDR3 DNA is TGTGCCAGCAGCTCGACAGGGGTTGGCTACACCTTC. Amino acid sequence: CASSSTGVGYTF.

V gene TRBV3-1 (or the pseudogene TRBV3-2) combines with J gene TRBJ2-1; 10 nucleotides align to TRBD1. Germline CDR1 reads LGHDT; CDR2 reads YNNKEL (reference sequence). This CDR3 contains 19 residues. The V gene end was trimmed by 4 bases and the J gene end by 12 bases; junction bases not matched to a gene: 24. DNA for the CDR3: TGTGCCAGCAGCCCGGAGGGGGGACAGGGGTTGCGGGGGCTGCACTCGCAGTTCTTC. The encoded protein is CASSPEGGQGLRGLHSQFF.

This chain joins TRBV5-1 and TRBJ1-6; 7 nucleotides line up with TRBD1. With 2 bases clipped from V and 4 bases from J, the junction kept 6 bases outside the gene matches. This CDR3 contains 16 residues. Germline V gene data show CDR1 as SGHRS and CDR2 as YFSETQ. The CDR3 spells CASSLQGNRYNSPLHF. CDR3 sequence (DNA): TGCGCCAGCAGCTTACAGGGGAATCGATATAATTCACCCCTCCACTTT.

The chain joins TRBV6-1 to TRBJ1-4, with D unresolved. Germline CDR1 MNHNS, CDR2 SASEGT. The CDR3 runs to 16 residues. The V end was cut by 1 base, the J end by 4 bases, with 13 bases between. In DNA, the CDR3 is TGTGCCAGCAGTGAAGGGGCCGGGGAGTATAATGAAAAACTGTTTTTT. Encoded protein: CASSEGAGEYNEKLFF.

The V gene is TRBV6-1, the J gene TRBJ1-2; D call uncertain. V was clipped by 2 bases and J by 7 bases, with 14 bases between them. This CDR3 region has 14 residues. CDR1 is MNHNS, CDR2 SASEGT, per germline. Here the CDR3 reads CASSELQSRSGYTF. As DNA, the CDR3 is TGTGCCAGCAGTGAATTGCAGTCAAGAAGTGGCTACACCTTC.

This clone came up once. V usage is TRBV6-6 and J usage is TRBJ2-7, with D perhaps TRBD1 (5 bases). Trimming left V 7 bases short and J 7 bases short, with 14 bases between. This CDR3 spans 12 amino acids. Germline assignment: CDR1 MNHNY and CDR2 SVGAGI (reference sequence). Here the CDR3 DNA reads TGTGCCAGCACGCTTGGGCCAGGGGAGCAGTACTTC. This encodes CASTLGPGEQYF.

This clone appeared once. The chain joins TRBV18 to TRBJ2-7; TRBD1 aligns across 7 bases. Germline-derived CDR1 and CDR2 are KGHSH and LQKENI. The CDR3 runs to 15 residues. V trimming: 3 bases; J trimming: 1 base; junction bases outside the gene matches: 6. CDR3 coding DNA: TGTGCCAGCTCACCTCGACAGGGAAGGTCCTACGAGCAGTACTTC. Protein sequence: CASSPRQGRSYEQYF.